This T cell receptor beta chain is from a study of response to subunit inactivated influenza vaccine. The CDR3 loop spans 14 amino acids. Germline loops: CDR1 DFQATT, CDR2 SNEGSKA (reference sequence). The V and J ends lost 6 bases and 1 base respectively, with 15 bases between them. TCRdb processed the RT-PCR reads anew with MiXCR; each CDR3 protein has one entry. The table includes 280,000 or so distinct CDR3 sequences, just over 20% detected once. This clonotype was counted a few times. Its antigen is not known. Study-level findings and limits: Authors suggested each seasonal influenza vaccination recruits few new T cells.

The source material was PBMCs from blood, sampled about 19 months after vaccination. The genes are TRBV20-1 and TRBJ1-2; D is unclear. The clonotype originates from a man in his fifties or sixties who received an inactivated influenza vaccine. In DNA, the CDR3 is TGCAGTGCAAATCCCACCGCCCTTAACTATGGCTACACCTTC. Translation: CSANPTALNYGYTF.